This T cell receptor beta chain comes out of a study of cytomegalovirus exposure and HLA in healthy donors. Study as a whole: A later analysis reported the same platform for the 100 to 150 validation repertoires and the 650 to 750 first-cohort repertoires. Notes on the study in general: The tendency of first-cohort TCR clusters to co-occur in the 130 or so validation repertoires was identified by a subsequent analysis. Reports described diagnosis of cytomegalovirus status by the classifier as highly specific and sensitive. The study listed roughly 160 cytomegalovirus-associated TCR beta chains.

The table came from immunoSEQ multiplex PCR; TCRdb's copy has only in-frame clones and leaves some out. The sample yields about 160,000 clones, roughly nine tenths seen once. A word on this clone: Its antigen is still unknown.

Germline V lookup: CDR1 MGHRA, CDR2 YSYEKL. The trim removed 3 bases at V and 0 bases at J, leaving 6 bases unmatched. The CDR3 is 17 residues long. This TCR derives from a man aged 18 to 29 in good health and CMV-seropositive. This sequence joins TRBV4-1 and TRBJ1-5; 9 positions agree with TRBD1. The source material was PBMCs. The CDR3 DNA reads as TGCGCCAGCAGCCATTCGACAGGGGGATATAGCAATCAGCCCCAGCATTTT. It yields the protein CASSHSTGGYSNQPQHF.